These 20 T cell receptor beta chains were all obtained from the same sample, sequenced in a study of identical twins. TCRdb re-derived calls from the 5' RACE reads in MiXCR, one entry per CDR3 protein. This sample has a few hundred thousand distinct CDR3 sequences, with about 15% found just once. This sample also appeared in a second study, on yellow fever vaccine responses in identical twins.

The sequenced material came from CD4+ T cells sorted from blood. The receptors here all came from a woman younger than 35 in good health.

The rearrangement joins TRBV12-3 or TRBV12-4 to TRBJ1-1; a possible D gene is TRBD1 (6 bases). The germline V and J ends were trimmed by 2 bases and 2 bases, with 15 bases remaining between them. The CDR3 has 16 amino acids. The CDR3 sequence: CASSLRGAGGNTEAFF. In DNA, the CDR3 is TGTGCCAGCAGTTTAAGGGGGGCCGGGGGCAACACTGAAGCTTTCTTT.

This clonotype was seen more than once but under ten times. This chain joins TRBV10-3 and TRBJ2-5; no definite D call. Between the trimmed V and J ends, which lost 0 bases and 4 bases, there was a span of 9 bases. This CDR3 is built from 14 residues. The germline gives CDR1 ENHRY, CDR2 SYGVKD. The CDR3 loop is CAISESPIGETQYF. In DNA form, the CDR3 reads TGTGCCATCAGTGAGTCGCCAATAGGAGAGACCCAGTACTTC.

This clonotype showed up just a few times. The gene calls are TRBV28 and TRBJ2-7, with D maybe TRBD2 (5 bases). The CDR3 has 13 residues. Germline V gene sequence: CDR1 MDHEN, CDR2 SYDVKM. The V end lost 6 bases, the J end lost 2 bases, and 11 bases lay between the germline ends. CDR3 region: CASSPDGTYEQYV. The DNA of the CDR3 is TGTGCCAGCAGCCCCGACGGGACCTACGAGCAGTACGTC.

The V gene is TRBV27, the J gene TRBJ2-1; TRBD2 matches 9 bases. The CDR3 is 17 amino acids. Germline loops: CDR1 MNHEY, CDR2 SMNVEV (reference sequence). With V trimmed by 6 bases and J by 1 base, 10 bases remained unmatched. CDR3: CASRERVSGGSYNEQFF. The CDR3 DNA follows: TGTGCCAGCAGGGAAAGGGTTAGCGGGGGATCCTACAATGAGCAGTTCTTC.

The chain carries TRBV20-1 and TRBJ2-2; 13 positions agree with TRBD2. The V segment lost 6 bases and the J segment 6 bases; nucleotides outside the gene matches: 7. Germline lookup yields CDR1 DFQATT and CDR2 SNEGSKA (reference sequence). The CDR3 length is 15 residues. CDR3 nucleotides: TGCAGTGCCCCACTAGCGGGAGGGCCGTCCGGGGAGCTGTTTTTT. It is translated as CSAPLAGGPSGELFF.

The gene calls are TRBV14 and TRBJ1-4, with D possibly being TRBD1 (6 bases). CDR3 length: 13 amino acids. Deletions cut 5 bases from V and 7 bases from J, with 11 bases between. In germline, CDR1 is SGHDN, CDR2 FVKESK. For the CDR3, the DNA is TGTGCCAGCAGCTCCCGACAGGCTGAAAAACTGTTTTTT. Translated: CASSSRQAEKLFF. The full variable domain, with the rest looked up from reference TRBV14 and TRBJ1-4, is EAGVTQFPSHSVIEKGQTVTLRCDPISGHDNLYWYRRVMGKEIKFLLHFVKESKQDESGMPNNRFLAERTGGTYSTLKVQPAELEDSGVYFCASSSRQAEKLFFGSGTQLSVL.

V is TRBV11-1 and J is TRBJ2-1; D remains unclear. The CDR3 runs to 16 residues. The germline CDR1 and CDR2 sequences are SGHAT and FQDESV (reference sequence). With 7 bases removed from V and 0 bases from J, the gap between germline ends came to 16 bases. DNA of the CDR3: TGTGCCAGCACCCGTTCAACGGCGAGCTCCTACAATGAGCAGTTCTTC. Its translation is CASTRSTASSYNEQFF.

This clonotype was seen a handful of times. V gene TRBV7-8 combines with J gene TRBJ1-6, with no clear D. The germline V gene encodes CDR1 SGHVS and CDR2 FQNEAQ. CDR3 length: 12 amino acids. Trimming left V 1 base short and J 11 bases short, with 6 bases between. In DNA form, the CDR3 reads TGTGCCAGCAGCTTAGACATACCACCCCTCCACTTT. Translation gives CASSLDIPPLHF.

This clonotype was detected a few times. J is TRBJ1-4 and V is TRBV5-1, with a tentative D call TRBD1 (5 bases). V was clipped by 5 bases and J by 5 bases, with 10 bases between them. This CDR3 comprises 13 residues. Germline loops: CDR1 SGHRS, CDR2 YFSETQ. The CDR3 DNA follows: TGCGCCAGCAGGAAGACAGAAAATGAAAAACTGTTTTTT. It codes for CASRKTENEKLFF.

V gene TRBV2 combines with J gene TRBJ2-1; the D gene could be TRBD1 or TRBD2 (5 bases each). Germline V CDR1 and CDR2: SNHLY, FYNNEI. The CDR3 contains 11 residues. Trimming shortened V by 7 bases and J by 6 bases, and 7 bases separated the two germline ends. CDR3 in DNA: TGTGCCAGCACGGGGACCAATGAGCAGTTCTTC. Protein: CASTGTNEQFF.

This clonotype was observed a few times. The chain carries TRBV3-1 and TRBJ2-7; 7 nucleotides line up with TRBD1. This CDR3 is 19 amino acids long. Germline V lookup: CDR1 LGHDT, CDR2 YNNKEL (reference sequence). CDR3 sequence: CASSPDSRPGTASSYEQYV. The CDR3 region has the DNA TGTGCCAGCAGCCCGGACTCAAGGCCCGGGACAGCCTCCAGCTACGAACAGTACGTC.

This clonotype was counted once. This clone may be a read error of a much larger clone one base away. The rearrangement uses TRBV5-1 and TRBJ2-1, with D possibly called TRBD1 or TRBD2 (5 bases each). Per germline, CDR1 SGHRS and CDR2 YFSETQ. The V gene lost 1 base and the J gene lost 3 bases, with 14 bases spanning the gap. The CDR3 has 16 residues. CDR3 in amino acids: CASSLQGRGVYNEQFF. CDR3 DNA sequence: TGCGCCAGCAGCTTGCAGGGACGGGGAGTCTACAATGAGCAGTTCTTC.

The chain joins TRBV2 to TRBJ2-1; D not certain. The CDR3 has 14 residues. The germline V gene encodes CDR1 SNHLY and CDR2 FYNNEI. V was trimmed by 6 bases and J by 6 bases, leaving 15 bases between them. For the CDR3, the DNA is TGTGCCAGCAGGCCCCTGGGCCTTATCAATGAGCAGTTCTTC. Translated, it gives CASRPLGLINEQFF.

The chain employs TRBV29-1 and TRBJ2-5; weak D call: TRBD2 (5 bases). Germline V gene sequence: CDR1 SQVTM, CDR2 ANQGSEA. The CDR3 totals 12 residues. The ends were cut back, 7 bases at V and 0 bases at J, with 9 bases in the middle. This chain's CDR3 is CSGRAHQETQYF. CDR3 DNA sequence: TGCAGCGGGCGGGCCCACCAAGAGACCCAGTACTTC.

This clonotype was found many times. CDR3 DNA sequence: TGCGCCAGCCAGCCCGGCGACAGGGACTCCTACGAGCAGTACTTC. Its protein is CASQPGDRDSYEQYF. The chain uses TRBV5-1 and TRBJ2-7; 7 nucleotides match TRBD1. Germline-derived CDR1 and CDR2 are SGHRS and YFSETQ. The junction had 10 bases not matched to a gene; V was cut back by 7 bases and J by 0 bases. CDR3 length: 15 amino acids.

CDR3 bases: TGCGCCAGCACCTCAGTTTACAGGGGAAGGTCTGGGGCCAACGTCCTGACTTTC. This sequence encodes CASTSVYRGRSGANVLTF. The chain uses TRBV5-1 and TRBJ2-6; 7 bases align to TRBD1. With V trimmed by 6 bases and J by 1 base, 13 bases remained unmatched. CDR1 SGHRS and CDR2 YFSETQ come from the germline V gene. CDR3 length: 18 residues. Full variable domain (outside the CDR3, taken from reference TRBV5-1 and TRBJ2-6): KAGVTQTPRYLIKTRGQQVTLSCSPISGHRSVSWYQQTPGQGLQFLFEYFSETQRNKGNFPGRFSGRQFSNSRSEMNVSTLELGDSALYLCASTSVYRGRSGANVLTFGAGSRLTVL.

This clonotype was observed many times. The chain has TRBV5-1 and TRBJ2-7; 8 nucleotides align to TRBD1. This CDR3 has 13 residues. Germline V gene sequence: CDR1 SGHRS, CDR2 YFSETQ. V trimming: 4 bases; J trimming: 4 bases; junction bases outside the gene matches: 4. Written as DNA, the CDR3 is TGCGCCAGCAGCGGGGGACAGGCTTACGAGCAGTACTTC. This translates into CASSGGQAYEQYF.

The chain employs TRBV29-1 and TRBJ1-1; TRBD1 is a possible D gene (5 bases). Trimming pared 3 bases from V and 5 bases from J, leaving 10 bases between. CDR1 is SQVTM, CDR2 ANQGSEA, per germline. The CDR3 totals 12 residues. The CDR3 sequence is CSVERGVTEAFF. DNA for the CDR3: TGCAGCGTTGAGCGGGGGGTTACTGAAGCTTTCTTT.

The V call is TRBV20-1, the J call TRBJ2-3; 12 nucleotides line up with TRBD2. CDR3 length: 17 amino acids. CDR1 is DFQATT, CDR2 SNEGSKA, per germline (reference sequence). Trimming removed 3 bases from V and 2 bases from J; junction bases left unmatched: 9. In DNA form, the CDR3 reads TGCAGTGCTAGTTCCGGAAGACTAGCGGGAGTCACAGATACGCAGTATTTT. As protein: CSASSGRLAGVTDTQYF.

The genes are TRBV3-1 and TRBJ2-3; D unresolved. The CDR3 length is 13 residues. CDR1 LGHDT and CDR2 YNNKEL come from the germline V gene (reference sequence). Trimming left V 3 bases short and J 8 bases short, with 12 bases between. The CDR3 DNA follows: TGTGCCAGCAGCCACGGTAGTATAGGTACGCAGTATTTT. It encodes CASSHGSIGTQYF.